The present entry profiles one T cell receptor (beta chain) with its context. Its specificity is not known. Treatment noted: roughly 10-day PBMC culture with coronavirus spike peptide pools or control peptides (ViraFEST assay). ViraFEST used peptide pools to expand antigen-specific T cells and subsequently sequenced their TCRs. These data belong to a study of vaccination and CD4 T cells after COVID-19. At the level of the study: Participants were administered two doses of either the BNT162b2 or the mRNA-1273 vaccine. Control cultures, each given a CEFX pool, an HIV-1 Nef pool, or no peptide, were included. Study-wide results and limits: The great majority, 304 of 307 vaccine-specific clones, proved spike mono-reactive in convalescent patients.

The CDR3 is made up of 13 amino acids. V was trimmed by 7 bases and J by 4 bases, leaving 11 bases between them. Germline V gene data show CDR1 as MNHNS and CDR2 as SASEGT. CD4+ T cells that had been cultured provided DNA sequenced with the Oncomine TCR Beta short-read assay. Via MiXCR, TCRdb re-called the PCR reads, giving one row per CDR3 protein. The sample yields 11,000 to 15,000 distinct CDR3 sequences, roughly two thirds seen once. This TCR was sampled from a human donor who had recovered from COVID-19. The chain has TRBV6-1 and TRBJ2-1; D remains unclear. The specimen sequenced was CD4+ T cells from blood, cultured in vitro. CDR3 DNA sequence: TGTGCCAGCACCCGGCCCCAGTACAATGAGCAGTTCTTC. It is translated as CASTRPQYNEQFF.